The entry below gives a single TCR beta chain sequence along with its context. V was clipped by 5 bases and J by 3 bases, with 11 bases between them. Germline CDR1 PRHDT, CDR2 FYEKMQ (reference sequence). The CDR3 totals 14 residues. This sample was included in a study of blood T cell repertoires in COVID-19. Data came from immunoSEQ multiplex PCR; TCRdb stores just in-frame clones and leaves some out. Here the sample spans 120,000 or so clones, around 85% being singletons. The receptor's source is a woman between 50 and 59 years old with acute or convalescent COVID-19. The rearrangement joins TRBV13 to TRBJ1-3, with a tentative D call TRBD1 (6 bases). Sample: peripheral blood. CDR3 sequence: CASSPRDIGNTIYF. The CDR3 DNA is TGTGCCAGCAGCCCTAGGGACATTGGAAACACCATATATTTT.